The rows below give T cell receptor beta chains drawn from one sample of a study of blood T cell repertoires in COVID-19. Some clones are missing from TCRdb's copy, which holds only in-frame ones; the method was immunoSEQ multiplex PCR. The sample shows approximately 98,000 clones, 82% of them seen only once. The specimen was peripheral blood. The receptors shown here come from a man older than 75 with acute or convalescent COVID-19. The conserved cysteine and the conserved F or W are not part of the CDR3 here. The order of the fields is V gene, J gene, CDR3 length, CDR3 protein.

>TRBV5-1|TRBJ1-2|11
ASSATINYGYT
>TRBV7-9|TRBJ2-7|11
ASFDSPGHEQY
>TRBV19|TRBJ2-2|13
ASLRGARDTGELF
>TRBV9|TRBJ2-1|14
ASSVDPRGRNNEQF
>TRBV11-3|TRBJ2-7|15
ASSLGLKGGRLDEQY
>TRBV5-1|TRBJ2-5|13
ASSLSGGLGETQY
>TRBV24-1|TRBJ2-3|13
ATSERDRGPDTQY
>TRBV19|TRBJ1-3|12
ASSIGRAGNTIY
>TRBV18|TRBJ1-3|13
ASSPSGGLRNTIY
>TRBV15|TRBJ1-5|13
ATSRQGQGLGPQH